What follows are 29 T cell receptor beta chains derived from one specimen sequenced in a study of blood T cell repertoires in COVID-19. Profiling relied on immunoSEQ multiplex PCR, and the TCRdb table lists in-frame clones only, not all of them. The profile shows a few hundred thousand clones, around 87% of them singletons. The sequencing input was peripheral blood. All receptors derive from a woman aged 45-59 years who had recovered from COVID-19.

Points on this clone: Different DNA sequences within this sample yield the same CDR3. The chain couples TRBV7-2 to TRBJ1-3, with D perhaps matching TRBD1 (5 bases). The CDR3 contains 15 residues. CDR1 is SGHTA and CDR2 is FQGNSA in the germline V gene. V was cut by 4 bases and J by 2 bases, with 12 bases left in between. CDR3 loop: CASSWGQGTGNTIYF. The CDR3 nucleotides are TGTGCCAGCAGCTGGGGCCAAGGGACTGGAAACACCATATATTTT.

V and J are TRBV29-1 and TRBJ2-5; D possibly corresponds to TRBD2 (5 bases). The CDR3 has 12 residues. V was shortened by 7 bases and J by 5 bases, with 14 bases between the two germline ends. From germline, CDR1 is SQVTM and CDR2 ANQGSEA. The CDR3 coding sequence is TGCAGCGGAGGAGCCCGCGGGGAGACCCAGTACTTC. It specifies CSGGARGETQYF.

The sample holds many counts of this clone. The chain couples TRBV27 to TRBJ2-7, with 8 bases identical to TRBD1. The CDR3 has 15 amino acids. Germline CDR1 MNHEY, CDR2 SMNVEV (reference sequence). The V gene end was trimmed by 2 bases and the J gene end by 7 bases; junction bases not matched to a gene: 10. In DNA form, the CDR3 reads TGTGCCAGCAGTTTAGGGTTCGCAGGGGGCTCGGAGCAGTACTTC. This translates into CASSLGFAGGSEQYF.

The chain couples TRBV3-1 (or the pseudogene TRBV3-2) to TRBJ2-7; 12 nucleotides align to TRBD2. Germline trimming cut 0 bases from V and 2 bases from J; bases unmatched to any gene: 11. Per the germline V gene, CDR1 is LGHDT and CDR2 is YNNKEL (reference sequence). This CDR3 spans 19 amino acids. The CDR3 nucleotides read TGTGCCAGCAGCCAAGAGGGTTGGTGGCTAGCGGGAGGGGCCTACGAGCAGTACTTC. This gives the protein CASSQEGWWLAGGAYEQYF.

This clone was seen only once. The chain carries TRBV27 and TRBJ2-1, with 8 bases aligning to TRBD2. The trim removed 4 bases at V and 7 bases at J, leaving 9 bases unmatched. CDR1 and CDR2 (germline): MNHEY, SMNVEV (reference sequence). The CDR3 sequence is 15 residues long. CDR3 DNA: TGTGCCAGCAGTTCCCCGGGACTAGTGTTGAATGAGCAGTTCTTC. Translated, it gives CASSSPGLVLNEQFF.

This clone has a single count. The chain uses TRBV28 and TRBJ1-2; 8 nucleotides match TRBD1. The trim removed 4 bases at V and 6 bases at J, leaving 1 base unmatched. The CDR3 is made up of 12 amino acids. Germline assignment: CDR1 MDHEN and CDR2 SYDVKM. Here the CDR3 reads CASSSQGDGYTF. CDR3 bases: TGTGCCAGCAGTTCACAGGGGGATGGCTACACCTTC.

This clone was recorded once. This chain links TRBV7-2 with TRBJ2-1; 10 positions agree with TRBD2. The CDR3 contains 13 residues. Per germline, CDR1 SGHTA and CDR2 FQGNSA. Losses at the gene ends were 2 bases for V and 9 bases for J; bases not matched to a gene: 1. Here the CDR3 DNA reads TGTGCCAGCAGCTTACAGCGGGAGGGTGAGCAGTTCTTC. Translating it yields CASSLQREGEQFF.

The V and J genes are TRBV5-4 and TRBJ2-3; 13 nucleotides line up with TRBD2. Germline V lookup: CDR1 SGHNT, CDR2 YYREEE (reference sequence). This CDR3 is 14 amino acids long. V dropped 3 bases and J dropped 7; count of bases not matched to a gene: 2. The CDR3 DNA follows: TGTGCCAGCAGCTCACTAGCGGGAGGGCATACGCAGTATTTT. Translating it yields CASSSLAGGHTQYF. Supplemented by reference TRBV5-4 and TRBJ2-3, the full variable domain reads ETGVTQSPTHLIKTRGQQVTLRCSSQSGHNTVSWYQQALGQGPQFIFQYYREEENGRGNFPPRFSGLQFPNYSSELNVNALELDDSALYLCASSSLAGGHTQYFGPGTRLTVL.

The chain employs TRBV28 and TRBJ1-2; possible D gene TRBD1, 5 bases. The CDR3 has 16 amino acids. CDR1 and CDR2 (germline): MDHEN, SYDVKM. Between the trimmed V and J ends, which lost 5 bases and 7 bases, there was a span of 23 bases. In nucleotides, the CDR3 is TGTGCCAGCAGTCCCGCCGGGGACCCAGGGACTAGTGGCTACACCTTC. It specifies CASSPAGDPGTSGYTF.

The chain links TRBV18 to TRBJ2-5, with 7 positions matching TRBD2. The germline V gene encodes CDR1 KGHSH and CDR2 LQKENI. This CDR3 spans 13 amino acids. V shed 4 bases and J 5 bases; nucleotides not matched to a gene: 4. Here the CDR3 reads CASSRGLGETQYF. For the CDR3, the DNA is TGTGCCAGCTCACGTGGACTAGGGGAGACCCAGTACTTC.

Only one count was recorded for this clone. The V and J genes are TRBV6-4 and TRBJ2-4; 11 nucleotides line up with TRBD2. The J segment lost 7 bases and the V segment lost 3 bases, leaving 2 bases of the junction unmatched. Germline V gene lookup returns CDR1 MRHNA and CDR2 SNTAGT. This CDR3 has 14 residues. The CDR3 DNA reads as TGTGCCAGCAGTGAATTAGCGGGAGGGAACATTCAGTACTTC. It encodes CASSELAGGNIQYF.

The chain employs TRBV24-1 and TRBJ2-1; 8 bases fit TRBD2. The V gene end was trimmed by 4 bases and the J gene end by 0 bases; junction bases not matched to a gene: 4. Germline V gives CDR1 KGHDR, CDR2 SFDVKD. The CDR3 sequence is 16 residues long. The CDR3 spells CATSEASGSSYNEQFF. The CDR3 nucleotides read TGTGCCACCAGTGAAGCTAGCGGGTCCTCCTACAATGAGCAGTTCTTC.

The genes are TRBV5-4 and TRBJ2-7; 7 nucleotides agree with TRBD2. The CDR3 sequence is 15 residues long. Germline V gene sequence: CDR1 SGHNT, CDR2 YYREEE (reference sequence). Germline trimming cut 3 bases from V and 5 bases from J; bases unmatched to any gene: 11. CDR3 bases: TGTGCCAGCAGCTCCGACAGACTAGCTCTGCACGAGCAGTACTTC. Its protein product is CASSSDRLALHEQYF.

This sequence joins TRBV5-4 and TRBJ2-5; possible D gene TRBD1, 5 bases. This CDR3 is 14 amino acids long. CDR1 is SGHNT and CDR2 is YYREEE in the germline V gene (reference sequence). The V end lost 0 bases, the J end lost 0 bases, and 6 bases lay between the germline ends. The CDR3 sequence: CASSLEGYQETQYF. The CDR3 DNA reads TGTGCCAGCAGCTTGGAGGGGTACCAAGAGACCCAGTACTTC. The complete variable domain, with remaining parts taken from reference TRBV5-4 and TRBJ2-5, reads ETGVTQSPTHLIKTRGQQVTLRCSSQSGHNTVSWYQQALGQGPQFIFQYYREEENGRGNFPPRFSGLQFPNYSSELNVNALELDDSALYLCASSLEGYQETQYFGPGTRLLVL.

The V gene is TRBV19, the J gene TRBJ2-6; unclear D gene. Trimming took off 0 bases at V and 0 bases at J, with 3 bases between the two ends. CDR1 is LNHDA and CDR2 is SQIVND in the germline V gene (reference sequence). There are 15 residues in the CDR3. CDR3 coding DNA: TGTGCCAGTAGTATAGAGAGCTCTGGGGCCAACGTCCTGACTTTC. Translation: CASSIESSGANVLTF.

The chain uses TRBV28 and TRBJ2-1, with D maybe TRBD1 (6 bases). Trimming took 2 bases from V and 8 from J, leaving 10 bases between them. This CDR3 is 13 amino acids long. Looked up from germline, CDR1 is MDHEN and CDR2 is SYDVKM. The CDR3 DNA reads as TGTGCCAGCAGTTTAGGACAGCTGGATGAGCAGTTCTTC. This encodes CASSLGQLDEQFF.

The V and J genes are TRBV6-5 and TRBJ1-1; D gene ambiguous. This CDR3 has 14 residues. CDR1 is MNHEY, CDR2 SVGAGI, per germline. The V and J ends lost 6 bases and 1 base respectively, with 12 bases between them. The DNA of the CDR3 is TGTGCCAGCAGCCGGAGACGACGGAACACTGAAGCTTTCTTT. Translated, it gives CASSRRRRNTEAFF.

This chain links TRBV14 with TRBJ2-7, with D perhaps matching TRBD1 (5 bases). CDR1 and CDR2 (germline): SGHDN, FVKESK. Trimming pared 1 base from V and 9 bases from J, leaving 7 bases between. The CDR3 is made up of 11 amino acids. The CDR3 nucleotides read TGTGCCAGCAGCCAAGTGGGGCGGCAGTACTTC. Translation: CASSQVGRQYF.

J is TRBJ2-2 and V is TRBV18, with 8 bases fitting TRBD1. Germline CDR1 is KGHSH and CDR2 is LQKENI. Trimming at V came to 8 bases and at J to 3 bases, leaving 5 bases not matched to a gene. CDR3 length: 14 residues. CDR3 region: CASGQGHDTGELFF. CDR3 coding DNA: TGTGCCAGCGGACAGGGTCATGACACCGGGGAGCTGTTTTTT. Full variable domain (outside the CDR3, taken from reference TRBV18 and TRBJ2-2): NAGVMQNPRHLVRRRGQEARLRCSPMKGHSHVYWYRQLPEEGLKFMVYLQKENIIDESGMPKERFSAEFPKEGPSILRIQQVVRGDSAAYFCASGQGHDTGELFFGEGSRLTVL.

The rearrangement uses TRBV4-1 and TRBJ2-7, with TRBD2 matching over 7 bases. The CDR3 covers 18 residues. Per the germline V gene, CDR1 is MGHRA and CDR2 is YSYEKL. V lost 1 base and J lost 4; bases outside the gene matches: 16. CDR3 loop: CASSQVRAGWRGGYEQYF. The CDR3 DNA is TGCGCCAGCAGCCAAGTACGGGCAGGTTGGCGGGGAGGGTACGAGCAGTACTTC.

This chain joins TRBV28 and TRBJ2-7; TRBD2 aligns across 7 bases. CDR3 size: 16 residues. Germline V CDR1 and CDR2: MDHEN, SYDVKM. Losses at the gene ends were 6 bases for V and 1 base for J; bases not matched to a gene: 12. The CDR3 sequence: CASSSPPSGSSYEQYF. For the CDR3, the DNA is TGTGCCAGCAGCTCCCCCCCTAGCGGCTCATCCTACGAGCAGTACTTC.

V usage is TRBV6-2 or TRBV6-3 and J usage is TRBJ1-5; no reliable D call. There are 15 residues in the CDR3. V was trimmed by 6 bases and J by 0 bases, leaving 12 bases between them. CDR1 is MNHEY and CDR2 is SVGEGT in the germline V gene. The CDR3, as DNA: TGTGCCAGCAGCCTGAGTCTATATAGCAATCAGCCCCAGCATTTT. This encodes CASSLSLYSNQPQHF.

This clone has just one count. V and J are TRBV7-9 and TRBJ1-4, with 7 bases lining up with TRBD1. The trim removed 8 bases at V and 8 bases at J, leaving 11 bases unmatched. Germline V CDR1 and CDR2: SEHNR, FQNEAQ (reference sequence). CDR3 length: 14 residues. The DNA of the CDR3 is TGTGCCAGCGGGTCGGCAGGGGGTCGGGAAAAACTGTTTTTT. It is translated as CASGSAGGREKLFF.

This chain uses TRBV30 with TRBJ2-1, with 10 bases aligning to TRBD2. J lost 5 bases, V lost 0 bases, and 4 bases had no gene match. Looked up from germline, CDR1 is GTSNPN and CDR2 is SVGIG (reference sequence). The CDR3 contains 15 residues. CDR3 loop: CAWSVRLAGDNEQFF. CDR3 bases: TGTGCCTGGAGTGTAAGGCTAGCGGGGGACAATGAGCAGTTCTTC.

The rearrangement links TRBV6-5 to TRBJ2-5; the D is unclear. Germline lookup yields CDR1 MNHEY and CDR2 SVGAGI. There are 13 residues in the CDR3. Trimming stripped 6 bases from V and 4 bases from J, with 12 bases between. The CDR3 loop reads CASRVPGRETQYF. The CDR3 DNA is TGTGCCAGCAGGGTGCCGGGTCGAGAGACCCAGTACTTC.

This chain links TRBV5-4 with TRBJ2-7; D is uncertain. Per the germline V gene, CDR1 is SGHNT and CDR2 is YYREEE (reference sequence). This CDR3 is 15 amino acids long. Trimming shortened V by 2 bases and J by 3 bases, and 15 bases separated the two germline ends. The chain's CDR3 is CASSFGPESLYEQYF. CDR3 nucleotides: TGTGCCAGCAGCTTTGGTCCAGAAAGTCTCTACGAGCAGTACTTC.

This chain uses TRBV28 with TRBJ1-4; tentatively, D is TRBD1 (5 bases). V was pared by 5 bases and J by 3 bases, with 22 bases between. This CDR3 has 18 residues. Per the germline V gene, CDR1 is MDHEN and CDR2 is SYDVKM. The CDR3 spells CASSPGYRISAANEKLFF. The CDR3 nucleotides are TGTGCCAGCAGTCCAGGGTACAGAATTTCTGCAGCTAATGAAAAACTGTTTTTT.

The rearrangement uses TRBV28 and TRBJ1-2, with D perhaps matching TRBD1 (5 bases). This CDR3 has 15 residues. The germline V gene has CDR1 MDHEN and CDR2 SYDVKM. Trimming took off 6 bases at V and 5 bases at J, with 19 bases between the two ends. The CDR3 is CASRPRGKLTYGYTF. CDR3 coding DNA: TGTGCCAGCAGGCCTCGGGGGAAACTCACTTATGGCTACACCTTC.

The chain is built from TRBV7-2 and TRBJ1-4; 7 bases line up with TRBD1. Losses at the gene ends were 5 bases for V and 4 bases for J; bases not matched to a gene: 7. CDR1 is SGHTA and CDR2 is FQGNSA in the germline V gene. CDR3 length equals 15 residues. CDR3 coding DNA: TGTGCCAGCAGCCCTCGGACAGGCAATAATGAAAAACTGTTTTTT. As protein: CASSPRTGNNEKLFF.